A single sample gave rise to the 4 T cell receptor beta chains below, sequenced in a study of CD8 T cells in Susac syndrome (dated by TCRdb to between 2018 and 2020). Receptor libraries were prepared by the immunoSEQ multiplex PCR assay. RNA was extracted with the RNeasy kit and roughly 0.45 to 1 ug was reverse transcribed using random hexamers. TCRdb reworked the public reads: Q25 trimming with fastp, MiXCR clone assembly, productive beta chains retained. When rows share a CDR3 protein, they turn into one entry using the most common DNA and genes. The sample contains 200,000 to 250,000 distinct CDR3 sequences, 95% of them found a single time. The ten largest make up 0.095% of the sample. Input material: CD4+ T cells from PBMCs. These receptors were taken from a human donor with multiple sclerosis.

The chain carries TRBV9 and TRBJ2-5; the D gene could be TRBD1 or TRBD2 (6 bases each). V lost 0 bases and J 5 bases, leaving 11 bases between the germline ends. Germline CDR1 and CDR2: SGDLS and YYNGEE. The CDR3 contains 14 residues. The CDR3 nucleotides are TGTGCCAGCAGCGTAGAGGGGGGTCAGGAGACCCAGTACTTC. This gives the protein CASSVEGGQETQYF.

J is TRBJ1-1 and V is TRBV28; D gene uncertain. CDR1 and CDR2 from the germline V gene are MDHEN and SYDVKM. The CDR3 has 13 amino acids. Between the trimmed V and J ends, which lost 7 bases and 0 bases, there was a span of 9 bases. The CDR3 here is CASKKAVNTEAFF. The DNA of the CDR3 is TGTGCCAGCAAAAAGGCGGTGAACACTGAAGCTTTCTTT.

This chain joins TRBV7-9 and TRBJ1-4; D not certain. From germline, CDR1 is SEHNR and CDR2 FQNEAQ (reference sequence). CDR3 length: 15 amino acids. Trimming stripped 1 base from V and 5 bases from J, with 11 bases between. CDR3 sequence reads: CASSLVGGKNEKLFF. CDR3 nucleotides: TGTGCCAGCAGCTTAGTGGGCGGAAAGAATGAAAAACTGTTTTTT.

The V and J genes are TRBV30 and TRBJ2-1; D is undetermined. Deletions cut 0 bases from V and 10 bases from J, with 7 bases between. Germline CDR1 is GTSNPN and CDR2 is SVGIG (reference sequence). This CDR3 spans 11 amino acids. Written as DNA, the CDR3 is TGTGCCTGGAGTGTAACAGAAGAGCAGTTCTTC. It translates to CAWSVTEEQFF.